Reported below is one TCR beta chain. Per the authors' pipeline: Estimation of nucleated cell counts relied on the amplification of reference gene primers. TCRdb's table, derived via immunoSEQ multiplex PCR, lists solely in-frame clones and lacks some. The V and J calls and clone size are taken from that table; D and trimming were inferred from the DNA. The repertoire holds under 95,000 clones, with about 80% as singletons. The sample originates from a study of blood T cell repertoires in COVID-19. About the study: The United States, Italy and Spain were the sources of the acute and convalescent COVID-19 samples. In each case, the material was cDNA or gDNA derived from T cells, B-cell-depleted T cells, or PBMCs.

The V gene's germline CDR1 is SGHRS and CDR2 YFSETQ. The trim removed 4 bases at V and 1 base at J, leaving 14 bases unmatched. The CDR3 covers 18 residues. This clonotype was sampled from a woman in her 70s with acute or convalescent COVID-19. The V and J genes are TRBV5-1 and TRBJ2-1; 7 bases match TRBD1. Material: peripheral blood. The CDR3 is CASSRFVRGLGSYNEQFF. CDR3 coding DNA: TGCGCCAGCAGCCGATTCGTTAGGGGGCTTGGGTCCTACAATGAGCAGTTCTTC.